Sequencing of this T cell receptor beta chain was carried out in a study of graft-versus-host responses after intestinal transplantation (dated by TCRdb to about 2021). Broadly, across the study: The transplants that recipients got were multivisceral, liver-intestinal, or isolated intestinal. Anti-thymocyte globulin induction was given to all recipients, followed by maintenance tacrolimus and steroids for approximately 3 years. Graft-versus-host and host-versus-graft alloreactive T cell clones were tracked in the graft, circulation and bone marrow after intestinal transplantation using bulk TCR-beta CDR3 sequencing. Alloreactive clones were identified by sequencing pre-transplant mixed lymphocyte reaction products and comparing these products with unstimulated pre-transplant donor and recipient T cells. Of the 20 to 30 intestinal transplant recipients enrolled in the cohort, one of whom was a retransplant, a few patients without pretransplant specimens were excluded. Donor T cell macrochimerism was defined as a peak of at least 4% donor T cells among recipient peripheral blood mononuclear cells. Instead of going to the commercial service, samples from a few later patients were sequenced in-house on an Illumina MiSeq and processed with MiXCR.

Libraries were built with the immunoSEQ multiplex PCR assay. Adaptive Biotechnologies carried out high-throughput TCR-beta CDR3 sequencing of genomic DNA for most patients. In the paper's pipeline: TCR sequencing data for approximately 17 patients were retrieved from Adaptive's ImmunoSEQ software; a few other patients were processed with MiXCR and VDJtools. CDR3 nucleotide sequences shared between donor and recipient were removed because their origin could not be assigned. At least 2-fold expansion over unstimulated cells and a minimum CFSE-low frequency of 0.002% (template counts) or 0.001% (read counts) were required for clones to be classified as alloreactive. Clones detected in sequenced pre-transplant spleen, lymph node, or MLR CFSE-low populations of the donor or recipient were defined as mappable. The cumulative frequency of alloreactive clones was calculated as a percentage of all sequences, weighted by copy number. This is the immuneACCESS table as TCRdb keeps it, with only in-frame sequences that have V and J called. A part of the clones is gone; compared with another copy, unresolved V genes explain less than half, and the rest is unexplained. For V, J and clone size, that table is used; D and trimming come from the DNA. This sample holds 40,000 or so clones; about 93% were observed only once. The leading ten clones occupy about 0.8% of the sample.

On this clone itself: Its recognized antigen is unknown. Base qualities are not provided; no much larger clone lies one nucleotide away.

In the first month after transplant, blood samples were collected up to 4 times, and after that at least monthly when available. On the study overall, not on this receptor specifically: In the allografts of patients with donor T cell macrochimerism, GvH to HvG T cell clonal ratios were high. The conclusions were limited by the relatively low number and heterogeneity of the intestinal transplant patients. Early after transplant, peak levels of circulating GvH clones were associated with declines in HvG clones. GvH clones were found in recipient bone marrow, and some of the GvH clones appeared earlier in ileal mucosa or blood, which is consistent with an intestinal mucosal origin.

The CDR3 goes from the cysteine to the phenylalanine over 15 residues. Only CDR3 DNA remains: 45 bases, in frame from the first base. The germline V gene encodes CDR1 SGDLS and CDR2 YYNGEE. V and J are trimmed by 2 bases and 7 bases, and the gene matches miss 9 bases of the junction. This sequence originates from a human patient who received an intestinal transplant, so some T cells may come from the graft donor. The source material was PBMCs, sampled 16 days after intestinal transplant. The receptor chain draws on TRBV9 and TRBJ2-1, and 7 bases in between align with TRBD2. The DNA sequence is TGTGCCAGCAGCGTGGGTGCGGGAGTGGGGAATGAGCAGTTCTTC. The translation is CASSVGAGVGNEQFF.